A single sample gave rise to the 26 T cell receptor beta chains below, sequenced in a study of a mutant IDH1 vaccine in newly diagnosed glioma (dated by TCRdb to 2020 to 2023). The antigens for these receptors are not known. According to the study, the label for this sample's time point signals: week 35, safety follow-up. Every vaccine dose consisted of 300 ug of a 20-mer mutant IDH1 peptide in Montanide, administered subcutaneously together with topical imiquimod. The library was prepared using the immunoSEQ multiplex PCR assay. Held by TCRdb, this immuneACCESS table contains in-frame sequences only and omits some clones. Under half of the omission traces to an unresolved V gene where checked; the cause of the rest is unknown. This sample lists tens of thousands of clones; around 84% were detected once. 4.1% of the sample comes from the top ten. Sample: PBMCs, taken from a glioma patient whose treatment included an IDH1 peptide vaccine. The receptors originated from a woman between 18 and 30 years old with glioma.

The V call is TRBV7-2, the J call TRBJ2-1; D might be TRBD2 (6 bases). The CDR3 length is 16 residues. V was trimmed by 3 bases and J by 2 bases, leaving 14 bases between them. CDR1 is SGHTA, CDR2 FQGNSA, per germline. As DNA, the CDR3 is TGTGCCAGCAGCTTGGCCGGGGGTAGAGCCTACAATGAGCAGTTCTTC. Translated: CASSLAGGRAYNEQFF.

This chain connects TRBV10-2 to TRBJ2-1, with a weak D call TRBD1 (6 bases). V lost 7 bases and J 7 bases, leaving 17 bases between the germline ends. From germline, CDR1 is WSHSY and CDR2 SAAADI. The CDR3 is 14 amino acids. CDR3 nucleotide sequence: TGCGCCAGCATGAGTACCTCAGGGGCAAATGAGCAGTTCTTC. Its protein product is CASMSTSGANEQFF.

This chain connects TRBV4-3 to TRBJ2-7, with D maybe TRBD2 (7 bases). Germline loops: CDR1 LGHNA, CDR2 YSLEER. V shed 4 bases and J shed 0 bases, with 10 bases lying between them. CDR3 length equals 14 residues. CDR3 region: CASSPAGASYEQYF. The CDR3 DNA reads TGCGCCAGCAGCCCCGCGGGGGCCTCCTACGAGCAGTACTTC.

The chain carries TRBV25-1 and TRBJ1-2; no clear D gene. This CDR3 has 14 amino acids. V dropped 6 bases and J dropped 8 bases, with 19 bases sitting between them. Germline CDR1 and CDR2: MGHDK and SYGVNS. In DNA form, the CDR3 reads TGTGCCAGCAGCCTCTCAGGTTCCGCGGACGGCTACACCTTC. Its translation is CASSLSGSADGYTF.

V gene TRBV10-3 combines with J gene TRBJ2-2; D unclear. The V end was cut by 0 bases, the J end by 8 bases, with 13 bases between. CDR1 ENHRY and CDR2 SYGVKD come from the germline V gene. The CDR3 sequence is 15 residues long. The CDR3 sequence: CAISESIGVWGELFF. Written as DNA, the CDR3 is TGTGCCATCAGTGAGTCGATTGGAGTTTGGGGGGAGCTGTTTTTT.

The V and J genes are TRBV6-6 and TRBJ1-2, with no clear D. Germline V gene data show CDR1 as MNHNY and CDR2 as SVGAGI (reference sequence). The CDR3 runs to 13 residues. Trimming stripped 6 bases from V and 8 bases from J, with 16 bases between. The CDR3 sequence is CASRGPISEGYTF. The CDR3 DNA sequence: TGTGCCAGCAGAGGCCCCATTTCGGAAGGCTACACCTTC.

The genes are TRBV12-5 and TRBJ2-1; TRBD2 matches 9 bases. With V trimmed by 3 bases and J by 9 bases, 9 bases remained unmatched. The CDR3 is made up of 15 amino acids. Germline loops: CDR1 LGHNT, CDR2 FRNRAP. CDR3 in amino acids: CASGLGSGSWGEQFF. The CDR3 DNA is TGTGCTAGTGGTTTAGGTAGCGGGAGTTGGGGTGAGCAGTTCTTC.

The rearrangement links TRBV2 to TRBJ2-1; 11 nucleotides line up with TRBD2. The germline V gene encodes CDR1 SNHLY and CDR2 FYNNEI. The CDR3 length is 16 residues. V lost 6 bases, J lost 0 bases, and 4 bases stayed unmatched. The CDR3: CASRDGTSGSYNEQFF. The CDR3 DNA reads TGTGCCAGCAGGGACGGGACTAGCGGCTCCTACAATGAGCAGTTCTTC. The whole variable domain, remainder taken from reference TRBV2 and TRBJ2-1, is EPEVTQTPSHQVTQMGQEVILRCVPISNHLYFYWYRQILGQKVEFLVSFYNNEISEKSEIFDDQFSVERPDGSNFTLKIRSTKLEDSAMYFCASRDGTSGSYNEQFFGPGTRLTVL.

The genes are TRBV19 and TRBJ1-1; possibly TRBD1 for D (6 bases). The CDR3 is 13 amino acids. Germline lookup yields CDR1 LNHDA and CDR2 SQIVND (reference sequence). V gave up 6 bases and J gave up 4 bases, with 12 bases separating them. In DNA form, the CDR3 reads TGTGCCAGTAGCATACAGGGAGCCACTGAAGCTTTCTTT. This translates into CASSIQGATEAFF. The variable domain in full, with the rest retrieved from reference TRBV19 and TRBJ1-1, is DGGITQSPKYLFRKEGQNVTLSCEQNLNHDAMYWYRQDPGQGLRLIYYSQIVNDFQKGDIAEGYSVSREKKESFPLTVTSAQKNPTAFYLCASSIQGATEAFFGQGTRLTVV.

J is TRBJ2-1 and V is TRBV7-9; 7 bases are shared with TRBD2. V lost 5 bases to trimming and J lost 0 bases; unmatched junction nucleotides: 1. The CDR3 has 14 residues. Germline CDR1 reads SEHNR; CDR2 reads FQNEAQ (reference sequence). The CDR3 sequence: CASSPGGSYNEQFF. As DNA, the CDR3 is TGTGCCAGCAGCCCGGGGGGCTCCTACAATGAGCAGTTCTTC.

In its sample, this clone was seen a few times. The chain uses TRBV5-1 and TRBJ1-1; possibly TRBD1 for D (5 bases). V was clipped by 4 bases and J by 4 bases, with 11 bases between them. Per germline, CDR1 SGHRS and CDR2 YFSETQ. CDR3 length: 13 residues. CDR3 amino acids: CASSPRGGTEAFF. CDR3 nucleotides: TGCGCCAGCAGCCCGCGGGGGGGCACTGAAGCTTTCTTT.

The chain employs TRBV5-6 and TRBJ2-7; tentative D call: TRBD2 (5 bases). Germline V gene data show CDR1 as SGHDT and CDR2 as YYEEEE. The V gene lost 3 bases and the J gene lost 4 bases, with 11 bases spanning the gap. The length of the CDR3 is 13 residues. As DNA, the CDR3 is TGTGCCAGCAGCTCGGACGGAGGTTACGAGCAGTACTTC. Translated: CASSSDGGYEQYF. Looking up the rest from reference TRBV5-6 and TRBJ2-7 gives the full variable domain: DAGVTQSPTHLIKTRGQQVTLRCSPKSGHDTVSWYQQALGQGPQFIFQYYEEEERQRGNFPDRFSGHQFPNYSSELNVNALLLGDSALYLCASSSDGGYEQYFGPGTRLTVT.

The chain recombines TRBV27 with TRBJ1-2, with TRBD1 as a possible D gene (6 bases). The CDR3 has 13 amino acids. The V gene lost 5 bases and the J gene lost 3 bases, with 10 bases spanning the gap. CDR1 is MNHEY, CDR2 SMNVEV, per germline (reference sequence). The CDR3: CASSPRTDYGYTF. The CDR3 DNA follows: TGTGCCAGCAGTCCAAGGACAGACTATGGCTACACCTTC.

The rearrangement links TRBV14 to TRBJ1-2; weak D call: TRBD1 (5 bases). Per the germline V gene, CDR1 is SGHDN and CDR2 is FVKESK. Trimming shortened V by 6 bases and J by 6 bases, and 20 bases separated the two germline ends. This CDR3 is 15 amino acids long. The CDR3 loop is CASSRYRDGLDGYTF. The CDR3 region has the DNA TGTGCCAGCAGTCGATACCGGGACGGTCTAGATGGCTACACCTTC. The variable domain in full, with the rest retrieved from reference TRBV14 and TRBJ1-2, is EAGVTQFPSHSVIEKGQTVTLRCDPISGHDNLYWYRRVMGKEIKFLLHFVKESKQDESGMPNNRFLAERTGGTYSTLKVQPAELEDSGVYFCASSRYRDGLDGYTFGSGTRLTVV.

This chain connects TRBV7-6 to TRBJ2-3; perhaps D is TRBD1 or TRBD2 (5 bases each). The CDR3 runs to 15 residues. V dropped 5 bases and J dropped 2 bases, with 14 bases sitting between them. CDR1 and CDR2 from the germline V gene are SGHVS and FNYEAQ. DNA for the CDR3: TGTGCCAGCAGCCCGATCGGGGCTAACACAGATACGCAGTATTTT. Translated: CASSPIGANTDTQYF.

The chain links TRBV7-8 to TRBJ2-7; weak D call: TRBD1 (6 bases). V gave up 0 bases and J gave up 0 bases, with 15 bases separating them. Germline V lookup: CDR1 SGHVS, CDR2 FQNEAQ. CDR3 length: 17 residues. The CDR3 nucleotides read TGTGCCAGCAGCTTAGCCGGGACACCAAGCAGCTCCTACGAGCAGTACTTC. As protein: CASSLAGTPSSSYEQYF.

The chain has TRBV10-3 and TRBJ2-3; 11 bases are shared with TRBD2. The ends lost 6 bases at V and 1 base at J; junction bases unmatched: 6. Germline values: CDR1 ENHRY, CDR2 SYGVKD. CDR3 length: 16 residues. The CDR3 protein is CAISLLLAGGTDTQYF. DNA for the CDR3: TGTGCCATCAGCCTTTTACTAGCGGGGGGCACAGATACGCAGTATTTT.

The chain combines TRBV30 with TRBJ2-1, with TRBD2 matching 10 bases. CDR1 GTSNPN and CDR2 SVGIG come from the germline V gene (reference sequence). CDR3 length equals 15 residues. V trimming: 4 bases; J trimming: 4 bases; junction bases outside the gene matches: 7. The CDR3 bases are TGTGCCTGGACCTCCGGACTAGCGGCTTACAATGAGCAGTTCTTC. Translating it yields CAWTSGLAAYNEQFF.

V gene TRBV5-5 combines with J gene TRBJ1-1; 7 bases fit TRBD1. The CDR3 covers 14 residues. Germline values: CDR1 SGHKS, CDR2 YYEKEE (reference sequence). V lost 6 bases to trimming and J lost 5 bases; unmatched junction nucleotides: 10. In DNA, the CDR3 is TGTGCCAGCATGCTTGGGACAGCGGGGACTGAAGCTTTCTTT. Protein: CASMLGTAGTEAFF.

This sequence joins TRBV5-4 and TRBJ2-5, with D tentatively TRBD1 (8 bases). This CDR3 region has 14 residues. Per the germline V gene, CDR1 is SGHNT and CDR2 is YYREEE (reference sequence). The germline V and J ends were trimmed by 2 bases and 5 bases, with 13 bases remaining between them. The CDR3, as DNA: TGTGCCAGCAGCTTCGGACAGGGAGGGGAGACCCAGTACTTC. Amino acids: CASSFGQGGETQYF.

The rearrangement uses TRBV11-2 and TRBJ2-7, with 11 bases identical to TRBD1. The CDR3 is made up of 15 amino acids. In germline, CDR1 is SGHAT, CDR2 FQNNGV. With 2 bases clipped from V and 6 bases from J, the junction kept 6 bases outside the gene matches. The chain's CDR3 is CASSLRSGTGGEQYF. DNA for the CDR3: TGTGCCAGCAGCTTAAGATCCGGGACAGGGGGCGAGCAGTACTTC. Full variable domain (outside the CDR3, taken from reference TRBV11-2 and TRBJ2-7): EAGVAQSPRYKIIEKRQSVAFWCNPISGHATLYWYQQILGQGPKLLIQFQNNGVVDDSQLPKDRFSAERLKGVDSTLKIQPAKLEDSAVYLCASSLRSGTGGEQYFGPGTRLTVT.

The CDR3 sequence: CASSPEGLRIHSGANVLTF. The CDR3 nucleotides read TGTGCCAGCAGCCCCGAGGGGTTGCGGATCCACTCTGGGGCCAACGTCCTGACTTTC. J is TRBJ2-6 and V is TRBV9; either TRBD1 or TRBD2 may fit D (5 bases each). Germline lookup yields CDR1 SGDLS and CDR2 YYNGEE. The CDR3 is 19 amino acids. The V end lost 4 bases, the J end lost 0 bases, and 20 bases lay between the germline ends.

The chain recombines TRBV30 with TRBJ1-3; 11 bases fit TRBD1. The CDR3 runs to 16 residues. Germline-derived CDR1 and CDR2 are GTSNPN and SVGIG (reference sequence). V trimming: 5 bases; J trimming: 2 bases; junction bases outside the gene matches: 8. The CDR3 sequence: CAWGTGGKGTGNTIYF. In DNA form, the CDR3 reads TGTGCCTGGGGGACAGGGGGAAAAGGAACTGGAAACACCATATATTTT.

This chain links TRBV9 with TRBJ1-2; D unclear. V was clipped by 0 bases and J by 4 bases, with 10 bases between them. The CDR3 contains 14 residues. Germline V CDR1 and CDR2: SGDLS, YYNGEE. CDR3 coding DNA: TGTGCCAGCAGCGTAGAGGGTCTCCCCTATGGCTACACCTTC. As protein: CASSVEGLPYGYTF.

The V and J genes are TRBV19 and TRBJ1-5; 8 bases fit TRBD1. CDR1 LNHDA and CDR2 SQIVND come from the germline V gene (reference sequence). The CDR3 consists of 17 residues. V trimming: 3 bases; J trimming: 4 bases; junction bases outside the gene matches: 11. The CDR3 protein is CASSIWVGQGGNQPQHF. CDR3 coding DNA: TGTGCCAGTAGTATCTGGGTAGGACAGGGCGGAAATCAGCCCCAGCATTTT.

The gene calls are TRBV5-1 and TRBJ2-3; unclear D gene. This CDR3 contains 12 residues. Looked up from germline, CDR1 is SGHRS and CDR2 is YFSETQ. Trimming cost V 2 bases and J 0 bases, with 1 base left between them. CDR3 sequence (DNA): TGCGCCAGCAGCTTTAGCACAGATACGCAGTATTTT. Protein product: CASSFSTDTQYF.